Shown below are 22 T cell receptor beta chains from a single sample sequenced in a study of multiple sclerosis patients with progressive multifocal leukoencephalopathy. The table came from immunoSEQ multiplex PCR; TCRdb's copy has only in-frame clones and leaves some out. The sample holds some 30,000 clones, more than 70% seen once. Documented time point: before natalizumab initiation. The specimen sequenced was PBMCs. The origin of the receptors is a human donor with multiple sclerosis.

The CDR3 bases are TGTGCCAGCCGGGACAGGGGTGAAGTGGCCAAAAACATTCAGTACTTC. It translates to CASRDRGEVAKNIQYF. The chain employs TRBV28 and TRBJ2-4; 10 nucleotides align to TRBD1. Germline loops: CDR1 MDHEN, CDR2 SYDVKM. The CDR3 loop spans 16 amino acids. Trimming at V came to 8 bases and at J to 1 base, leaving 8 bases not matched to a gene.

The chain has TRBV30 and TRBJ1-5, with D hard to call. This CDR3 has 13 amino acids. Germline V lookup: CDR1 GTSNPN, CDR2 SVGIG (reference sequence). V was clipped by 1 base and J by 4 bases, with 8 bases between them. The CDR3 sequence is CAWSAHINQPQHF. The CDR3, as DNA: TGTGCCTGGAGTGCCCACATTAATCAGCCCCAGCATTTT.

The chain joins TRBV5-1 to TRBJ1-1; maybe TRBD1 (5 bases). The CDR3 is 15 amino acids. Germline V gene data show CDR1 as SGHRS and CDR2 as YFSETQ. The V end lost 0 bases, the J end lost 6 bases, and 15 bases lay between the germline ends. The CDR3 here is CASSLAGSGSAEAFF. The CDR3 region has the DNA TGCGCCAGCAGCTTGGCAGGATCAGGGAGCGCTGAAGCTTTCTTT.

V and J are TRBV10-2 and TRBJ2-5; TRBD2 might be the D (5 bases). From germline, CDR1 is WSHSY and CDR2 SAAADI. The CDR3 is 13 amino acids. Trimming removed 4 bases at V and 5 bases at J, with 11 bases between. The CDR3 here is CASSVRARETQYF. The DNA for the CDR3 is TGCGCCAGCAGTGTGAGGGCGAGGGAGACCCAGTACTTC.

V is TRBV27 and J is TRBJ1-4, with unresolved D. The V gene lost 7 bases and the J gene lost 10 bases, with 19 bases spanning the gap. Germline lookup yields CDR1 MNHEY and CDR2 SMNVEV (reference sequence). This CDR3 contains 14 residues. DNA of the CDR3: TGTGCCAGCACCCGCGGGAACCGCCCCGGAAAACTGTTTTTT. Amino acid sequence: CASTRGNRPGKLFF.

This clone has a single count. This chain links TRBV18 with TRBJ1-3; D remains ambiguous. Per germline, CDR1 KGHSH and CDR2 LQKENI. The CDR3 consists of 13 residues. V shed 8 bases and J shed 7 bases, with 15 bases lying between them. The CDR3 DNA reads as TGTGCCAGCGCAACCGGGCAGACGAACACCATATATTTT. Amino acids: CASATGQTNTIYF. Full variable domain (missing parts from reference TRBV18 and TRBJ1-3): NAGVMQNPRHLVRRRGQEARLRCSPMKGHSHVYWYRQLPEEGLKFMVYLQKENIIDESGMPKERFSAEFPKEGPSILRIQQVVRGDSAAYFCASATGQTNTIYFGEGSWLTVV.

The J gene is TRBJ1-4, the V gene TRBV10-3; the match to TRBD1 covers 7 bases. V was pared by 6 bases and J by 8 bases, with 9 bases of the junction left unmatched. Per germline, CDR1 ENHRY and CDR2 SYGVKD. The CDR3 loop spans 14 amino acids. The CDR3 nucleotides read TGTGCCATCAGAGAAGGGGGCGCGGAGGAAAAACTGTTTTTT. Its translation: CAIREGGAEEKLFF.

The V and J genes are TRBV15 and TRBJ1-4; a weak D match, TRBD1 (6 bases). With 1 base removed from V and 7 bases from J, the gap between germline ends came to 13 bases. The CDR3 is 15 residues long. The V gene's germline CDR1 is LNHNV and CDR2 YYDKDF (reference sequence). Written as DNA, the CDR3 is TGTGCCACCAGCAGAGCGAGGGGGGCAGGTGAAAAACTGTTTTTT. Translation: CATSRARGAGEKLFF.

CDR3 loop: CASSDRVSNQPQHF. CDR3 nucleotides: TGTGCCAGCAGTGACAGGGTGAGCAATCAGCCCCAGCATTTT. The V gene is TRBV2, the J gene TRBJ1-5, with a weak D call TRBD1 (5 bases). Trimming shortened V by 3 bases and J by 1 base, and 7 bases separated the two germline ends. This CDR3 spans 14 amino acids. Per the germline V gene, CDR1 is SNHLY and CDR2 is FYNNEI.

The chain's CDR3 is CASREGAGTGELFF. As DNA, the CDR3 is TGTGCCAGCCGGGAGGGCGCGGGGACCGGGGAGCTGTTTTTT. The chain carries TRBV7-3 and TRBJ2-2; 8 nucleotides line up with TRBD2. Germline trimming cut 8 bases from V and 5 bases from J; bases unmatched to any gene: 7. CDR1 is SGHTA and CDR2 is FQGTGA in the germline V gene. The CDR3 loop spans 14 amino acids.

The rearrangement uses TRBV19 and TRBJ2-7, with D tentatively TRBD2 (5 bases). Germline assignment: CDR1 LNHDA and CDR2 SQIVND (reference sequence). Trimming removed 3 bases at V and 2 bases at J, with 17 bases between. The CDR3 has 16 amino acids. The chain's CDR3 is CASSIGRGKATYEQYF. The CDR3 DNA follows: TGTGCCAGTAGTATTGGACGGGGAAAGGCAACCTACGAGCAGTACTTC.

The V and J genes are TRBV4-2 and TRBJ2-5, with 10 bases matching TRBD2. With V trimmed by 6 bases and J by 5 bases, 12 bases remained unmatched. The CDR3 sequence is 16 residues long. The germline V gene encodes CDR1 LGHNA and CDR2 YNFKEQ. For the CDR3, the DNA is TGTGCCAGCAGTACATCCAGAGCGGGGGGGCTGGAGACCCAGTACTTC. This sequence encodes CASSTSRAGGLETQYF.

The chain carries TRBV20-1 and TRBJ1-1; TRBD1 matches 7 bases. J lost 11 bases, V lost 6 bases, and 6 bases had no gene match. Germline V lookup: CDR1 DFQATT, CDR2 SNEGSKA (reference sequence). The CDR3 is made up of 10 amino acids. DNA for the CDR3: TGCAGTGCGAGACAGGGCAGGGCTTTCTTT. Protein product: CSARQGRAFF.

V is TRBV4-1 and J is TRBJ1-6, with D unresolved. The CDR3 is 16 amino acids. Trimming removed 0 bases from V and 6 bases from J, with 12 bases in between. Germline lookup yields CDR1 MGHRA and CDR2 YSYEKL. CDR3 loop: CASSQEKGILNSPLHF. DNA for the CDR3: TGCGCCAGCAGCCAAGAAAAAGGAATTCTTAATTCACCCCTCCACTTT.

This chain joins TRBV2 and TRBJ2-5, with 9 bases identical to TRBD2. Germline CDR1 reads SNHLY; CDR2 reads FYNNEI. Losses at the gene ends were 4 bases for V and 5 bases for J; bases not matched to a gene: 2. This CDR3 is built from 13 residues. DNA for the CDR3: TGTGCCAGCAGTGCAACTAGCGGGGAGACCCAGTACTTC. This sequence encodes CASSATSGETQYF.

This chain uses TRBV5-1 with TRBJ2-5; 9 bases agree with TRBD2. V lost 3 bases and J lost 2; bases outside the gene matches: 5. Per germline, CDR1 SGHRS and CDR2 YFSETQ. The CDR3 consists of 15 residues. As DNA, the CDR3 is TGCGCCAGCAGCTCCGGTAGCGGGGGACAAGAGACCCAGTACTTC. Its translation is CASSSGSGGQETQYF.

This clone was detected once. This chain uses TRBV19 with TRBJ2-2, with D possibly TRBD2 on 6 matching bases. V was cut by 4 bases and J by 5 bases, with 11 bases left in between. CDR1 LNHDA and CDR2 SQIVND come from the germline V gene (reference sequence). This CDR3 is 14 amino acids long. CDR3 DNA: TGTGCCAGTAGTACAGAGGAGGGGACCGGGGAGCTGTTTTTT. Its translation: CASSTEEGTGELFF.

The rearrangement links TRBV7-9 to TRBJ2-5; TRBD1 agrees at 7 bases. The CDR3 is made up of 15 amino acids. V lost 5 bases and J lost 5; bases outside the gene matches: 11. Per germline, CDR1 SEHNR and CDR2 FQNEAQ (reference sequence). The CDR3 spells CASSPESGTVETQYF. The DNA for the CDR3 is TGTGCCAGCAGCCCTGAATCCGGGACAGTCGAGACCCAGTACTTC.

This clone was recorded only once. The chain uses TRBV28 and TRBJ1-6; 8 bases agree with TRBD1. The length of the CDR3 is 18 residues. CDR1 is MDHEN, CDR2 SYDVKM, per germline. J lost 1 base, V lost 5 bases, and 10 bases had no gene match. The CDR3 protein is CASSRIDRGGSYNSPLHF. CDR3 in DNA: TGTGCCAGCAGTCGAATTGACAGGGGAGGTTCCTATAATTCACCCCTCCACTTT.

V and J are TRBV7-9 and TRBJ2-2, with TRBD1 matching over 8 bases. This CDR3 has 15 residues. Trimming at V came to 4 bases and at J to 5 bases, leaving 6 bases not matched to a gene. Germline V gene data show CDR1 as SEHNR and CDR2 as FQNEAQ (reference sequence). CDR3 loop: CASSSADRETGELFF. CDR3 nucleotide sequence: TGTGCCAGCAGCTCAGCGGACAGGGAAACCGGGGAGCTGTTTTTT.

The chain joins TRBV14 to TRBJ1-1; D is perhaps TRBD1 (5 bases). From germline, CDR1 is SGHDN and CDR2 FVKESK. The CDR3 runs 14 residues. Trimming left V 1 base short and J 6 bases short, with 12 bases between. For the CDR3, the DNA is TGTGCCAGCAGCCAAGTTATTAGAGGGGCTGAAGCTTTCTTT. Protein: CASSQVIRGAEAFF.

The gene calls are TRBV10-2 and TRBJ1-4, with 8 bases lining up with TRBD1. This CDR3 has 14 amino acids. Germline loops: CDR1 WSHSY, CDR2 SAAADI. The ends lost 4 bases at V and 8 bases at J; junction bases unmatched: 6. In DNA, the CDR3 is TGCGCCAGCAGTGGATCCGGGACAGGAGAAAAACTGTTTTTT. Residues: CASSGSGTGEKLFF.